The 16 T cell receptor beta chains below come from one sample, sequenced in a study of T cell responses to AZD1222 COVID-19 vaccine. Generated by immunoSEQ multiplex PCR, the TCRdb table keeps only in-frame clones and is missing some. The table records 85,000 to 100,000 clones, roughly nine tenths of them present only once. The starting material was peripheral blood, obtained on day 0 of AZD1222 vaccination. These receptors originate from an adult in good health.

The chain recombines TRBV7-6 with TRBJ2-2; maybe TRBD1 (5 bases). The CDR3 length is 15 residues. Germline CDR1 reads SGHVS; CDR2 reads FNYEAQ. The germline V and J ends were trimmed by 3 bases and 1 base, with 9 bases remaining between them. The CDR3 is CASSLEGVNTGELFF. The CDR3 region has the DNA TGTGCCAGCAGCTTGGAAGGGGTGAACACCGGGGAGCTGTTTTTT.

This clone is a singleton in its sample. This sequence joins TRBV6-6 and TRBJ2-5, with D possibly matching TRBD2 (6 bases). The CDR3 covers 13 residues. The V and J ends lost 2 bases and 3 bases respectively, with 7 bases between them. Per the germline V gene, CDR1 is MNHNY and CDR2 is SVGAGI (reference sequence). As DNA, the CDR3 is TGTGCCAGCAGTTACAGGAGGGAAGAGACCCAGTACTTC. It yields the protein CASSYRREETQYF.

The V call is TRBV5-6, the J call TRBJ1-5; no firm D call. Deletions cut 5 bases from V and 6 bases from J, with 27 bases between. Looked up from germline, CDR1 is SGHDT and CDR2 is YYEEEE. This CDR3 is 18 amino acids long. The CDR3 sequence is CASSSRREARIAGQPQHF. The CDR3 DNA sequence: TGTGCCAGCAGTTCCCGGAGGGAGGCCCGTATAGCAGGTCAGCCCCAGCATTTT.

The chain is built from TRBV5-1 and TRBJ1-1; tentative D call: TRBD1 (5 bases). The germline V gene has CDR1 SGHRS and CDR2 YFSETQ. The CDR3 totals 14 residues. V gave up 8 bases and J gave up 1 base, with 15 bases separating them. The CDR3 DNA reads TGCGCCAGTCAGGGAGGAGGCGCGAACACTGAAGCTTTCTTT. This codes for CASQGGGANTEAFF.

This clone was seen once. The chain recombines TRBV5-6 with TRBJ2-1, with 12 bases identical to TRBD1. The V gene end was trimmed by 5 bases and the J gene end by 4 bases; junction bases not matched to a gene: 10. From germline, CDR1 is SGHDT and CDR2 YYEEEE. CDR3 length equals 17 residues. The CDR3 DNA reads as TGTGCCAGCAGACCGGCCGCGGGACAGGGGGCTTACAATGAGCAGTTCTTC. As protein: CASRPAAGQGAYNEQFF.

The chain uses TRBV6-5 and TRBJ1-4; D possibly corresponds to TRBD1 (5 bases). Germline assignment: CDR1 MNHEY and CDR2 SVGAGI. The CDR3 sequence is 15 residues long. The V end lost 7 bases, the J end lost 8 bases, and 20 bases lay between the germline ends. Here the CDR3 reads CASKEDWGGGEKLFF. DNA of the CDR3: TGTGCCAGCAAGGAGGACTGGGGGGGTGGGGAAAAACTGTTTTTT.

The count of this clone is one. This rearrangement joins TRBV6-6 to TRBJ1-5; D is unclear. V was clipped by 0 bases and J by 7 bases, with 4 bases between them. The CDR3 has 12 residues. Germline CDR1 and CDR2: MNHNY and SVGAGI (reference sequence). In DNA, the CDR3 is TGTGCCAGCAGTTACTCGGGACAGCCCCAGCATTTT. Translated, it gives CASSYSGQPQHF.

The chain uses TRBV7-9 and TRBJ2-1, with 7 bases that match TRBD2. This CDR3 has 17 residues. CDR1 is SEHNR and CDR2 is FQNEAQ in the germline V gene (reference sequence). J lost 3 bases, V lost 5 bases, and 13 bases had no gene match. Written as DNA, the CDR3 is TGTGCCAGCAGCCCCCGACTTGCTAGCGGTATCTACAATGAGCAGTTCTTC. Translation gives CASSPRLASGIYNEQFF.

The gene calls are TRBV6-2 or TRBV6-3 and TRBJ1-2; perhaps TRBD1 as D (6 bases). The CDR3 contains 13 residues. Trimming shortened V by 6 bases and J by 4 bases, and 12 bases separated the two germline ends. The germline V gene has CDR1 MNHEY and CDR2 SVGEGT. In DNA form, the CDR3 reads TGTGCCAGCAGCCAGGACAGAGTCTATGGCTACACCTTC. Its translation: CASSQDRVYGYTF.

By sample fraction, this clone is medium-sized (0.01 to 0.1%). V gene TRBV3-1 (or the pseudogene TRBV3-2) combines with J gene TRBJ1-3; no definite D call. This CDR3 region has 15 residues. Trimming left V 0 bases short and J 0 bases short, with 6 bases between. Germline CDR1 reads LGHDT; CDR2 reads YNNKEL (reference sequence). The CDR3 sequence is CASSQDLSSGNTIYF. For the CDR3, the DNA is TGTGCCAGCAGCCAAGATTTAAGCTCTGGAAACACCATATATTTT.

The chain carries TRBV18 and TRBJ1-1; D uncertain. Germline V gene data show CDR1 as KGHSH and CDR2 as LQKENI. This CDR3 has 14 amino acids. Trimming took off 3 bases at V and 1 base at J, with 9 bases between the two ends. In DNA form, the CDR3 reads TGTGCCAGCTCACCCGGAGCAGCGAACACTGAAGCTTTCTTT. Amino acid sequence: CASSPGAANTEAFF.

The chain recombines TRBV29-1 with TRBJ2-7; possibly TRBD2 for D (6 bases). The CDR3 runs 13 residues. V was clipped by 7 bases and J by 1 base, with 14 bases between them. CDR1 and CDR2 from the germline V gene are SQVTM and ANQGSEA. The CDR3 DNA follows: TGCAGCGCCTCCGGGACTGCTTCCTACGAGCAGTACTTC. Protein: CSASGTASYEQYF.

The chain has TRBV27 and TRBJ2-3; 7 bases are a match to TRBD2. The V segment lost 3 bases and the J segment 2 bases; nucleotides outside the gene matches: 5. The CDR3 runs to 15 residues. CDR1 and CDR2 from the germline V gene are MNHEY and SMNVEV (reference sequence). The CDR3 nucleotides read TGTGCCAGCAGTTTCTCGGGGGACTACACAGATACGCAGTATTTT. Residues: CASSFSGDYTDTQYF.

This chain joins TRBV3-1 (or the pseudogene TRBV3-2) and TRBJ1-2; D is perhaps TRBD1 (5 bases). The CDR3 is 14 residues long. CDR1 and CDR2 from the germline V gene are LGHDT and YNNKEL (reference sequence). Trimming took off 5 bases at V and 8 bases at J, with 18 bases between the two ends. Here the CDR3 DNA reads TGTGCCAGCAGCACCTGGGACTCCGTAGAGGGCTACACCTTC. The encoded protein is CASSTWDSVEGYTF.

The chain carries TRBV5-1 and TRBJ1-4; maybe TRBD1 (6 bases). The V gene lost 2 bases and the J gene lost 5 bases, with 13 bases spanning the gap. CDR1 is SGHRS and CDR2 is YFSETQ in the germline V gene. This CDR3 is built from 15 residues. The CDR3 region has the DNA TGCGCCAGCAGCTTCGCGGGGACATCGAATGAAAAACTGTTTTTT. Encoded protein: CASSFAGTSNEKLFF.

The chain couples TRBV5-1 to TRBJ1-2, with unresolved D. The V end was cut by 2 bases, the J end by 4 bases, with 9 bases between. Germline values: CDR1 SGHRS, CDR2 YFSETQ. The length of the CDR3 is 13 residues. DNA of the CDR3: TGCGCCAGCAGCTTCACCGGACTCTATGGCTACACCTTC. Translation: CASSFTGLYGYTF.